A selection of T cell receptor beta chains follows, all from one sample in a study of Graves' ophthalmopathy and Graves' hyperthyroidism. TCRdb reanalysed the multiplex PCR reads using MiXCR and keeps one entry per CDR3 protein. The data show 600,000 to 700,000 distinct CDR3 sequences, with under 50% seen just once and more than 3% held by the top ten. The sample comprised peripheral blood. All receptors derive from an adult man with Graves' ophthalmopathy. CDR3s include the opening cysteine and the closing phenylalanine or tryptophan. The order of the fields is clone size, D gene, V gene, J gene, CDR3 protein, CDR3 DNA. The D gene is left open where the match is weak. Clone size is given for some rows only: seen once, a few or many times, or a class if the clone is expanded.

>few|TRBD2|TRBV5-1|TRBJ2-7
CASSTLAGGPREQYF
TGCGCCAGCAGCACACTAGCGGGAGGGCCGCGGGAGCAGTACTTC
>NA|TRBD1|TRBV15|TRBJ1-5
CATSSSDRNSNQPQHF
TGTGCCACCAGCAGCTCGGACAGGAATAGCAATCAGCCCCAGCATTTT
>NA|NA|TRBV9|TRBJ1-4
CASSASNTDEKLVF
TGTGCCAGCAGCGCCAGTAATACAGATGAAAAACTGGTTTTT
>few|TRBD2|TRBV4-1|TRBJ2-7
CASSQAAGVAYEQYF
TGCGCCAGCAGCCAAGCGGCGGGGGTTGCCTACGAGCAGTACTTC
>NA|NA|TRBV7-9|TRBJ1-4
CASSTGTINEKLFF
TGTGCCAGCAGTACCGGGACGATCAATGAAAAACTGTTTTTT
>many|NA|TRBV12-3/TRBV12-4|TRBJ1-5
CASSLGWRPQHF
TGTGCCAGCAGTTTAGGGTGGCGGCCCCAGCATTTT
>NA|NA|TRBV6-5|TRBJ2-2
CASSYFTGAGELFF
TGTGCCAGCAGTTACTTCACAGGCGCCGGGGAGCTGTTTTTT
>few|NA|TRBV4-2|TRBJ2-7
CASSQDPQEAHEQYF
TGTGCCAGCAGCCAAGATCCCCAGGAAGCCCACGAGCAGTACTTC
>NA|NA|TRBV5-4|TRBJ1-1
CASNKGEEYTEAFF
TGTGCCAGCAACAAAGGGGAGGAGTACACTGAAGCTTTCTTT
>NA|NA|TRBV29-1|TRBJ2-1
CSARDPVGRGDEQFF
TGCAGTGCTAGAGATCCTGTCGGGAGAGGCGATGAGCAGTTCTTC
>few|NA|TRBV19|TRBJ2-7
CASSIYASEEQYF
TGTGCCAGTAGTATTTATGCGTCCGAGGAGCAGTACTTC
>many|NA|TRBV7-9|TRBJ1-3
CASSLPQRNTIYF
TGTGCCAGCAGCTTACCCCAGCGAAACACCATATATTTT
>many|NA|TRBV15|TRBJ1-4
CATSTGGKLFF
TGTGCCACCAGCACGGGAGGAAAACTGTTTTTT
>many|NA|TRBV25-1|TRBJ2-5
CASSEFQNQETQYF
TGTGCCAGCAGTGAATTCCAGAACCAAGAGACCCAGTACTTC
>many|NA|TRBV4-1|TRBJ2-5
CASSQDELQGLGGTQYF
TGCGCCAGCAGCCAAGATGAGCTACAGGGCTTAGGAGGGACCCAGTACTTC
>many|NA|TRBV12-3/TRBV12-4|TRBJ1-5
CASSHRGNQPQHF
TGTGCCAGCAGCCACAGGGGCAATCAGCCCCAGCATTTT
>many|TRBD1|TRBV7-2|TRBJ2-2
CASSASQGFKGELFF
TGTGCCAGCAGCGCGTCACAGGGGTTCAAGGGGGAGCTGTTTTTT
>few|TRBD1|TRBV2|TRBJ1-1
CASTRGQGGTEAFF
TGTGCCAGCACCCGAGGACAGGGGGGCACTGAAGCTTTCTTT
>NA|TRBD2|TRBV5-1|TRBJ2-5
CASSIRTSGGGETQYF
TGCGCCAGCAGCATCCGGACTAGCGGGGGGGGTGAGACCCAGTACTTC
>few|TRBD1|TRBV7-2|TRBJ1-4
CASSFFRDSNEKLFF
TGTGCCAGCAGCTTCTTTCGGGACAGTAATGAAAAACTGTTTTTT
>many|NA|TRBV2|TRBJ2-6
CVSSLRVGPGANVLTF
TGTGTCAGCAGTCTTCGGGTTGGGCCCGGGGCCAACGTCCTGACTTTC
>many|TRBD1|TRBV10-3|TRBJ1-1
CAIKDRVWNTEAFF
TGTGCCATAAAAGACAGGGTTTGGAACACTGAAGCTTTCTTT
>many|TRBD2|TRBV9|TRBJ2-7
CASSNSGGHYEQYF
TGTGCCAGCAGCAATAGCGGGGGACACTACGAGCAGTACTTC
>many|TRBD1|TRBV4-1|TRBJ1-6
CASSQEGQGIRSPLHF
TGCGCCAGCAGCCAAGAGGGACAGGGGATTCGGTCACCCCTCCACTTT
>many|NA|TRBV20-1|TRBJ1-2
CSARRMGGGYTF
TGCAGTGCTAGAAGGATGGGGGGTGGCTACACCTTC
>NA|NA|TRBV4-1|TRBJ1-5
CASAQVGNQPQHF
TGCGCCAGCGCGCAGGTCGGTAATCAGCCCCAGCATTTT
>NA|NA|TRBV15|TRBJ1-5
CATSRDLGYQGF
TGTGCCACCAGCAGAGACCTCGGGTACCAGGGGTTT
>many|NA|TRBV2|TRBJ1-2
CASSVGWTSYGYTF
TGTGCCAGCAGTGTGGGCTGGACGTCCTATGGCTACACCTTC
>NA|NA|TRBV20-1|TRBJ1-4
CSARLAGEKLFF
TGCAGTGCTAGACTAGCGGGGGAAAAACTGTTTTTT
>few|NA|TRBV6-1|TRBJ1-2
CASIERRGYTF
TGTGCCAGCATAGAAAGGAGAGGCTACACCTTC
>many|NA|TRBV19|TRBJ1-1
CASSIQPGVNTEAFF
TGTGCCAGTAGTATTCAACCAGGGGTGAACACTGAAGCTTTCTTT
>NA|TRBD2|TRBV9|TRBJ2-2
CASSQEPSIAGGPGGGELFF
TGTGCCAGCAGCCAAGAACCTTCGATAGCGGGAGGGCCGGGCGGCGGGGAGCTGTTTTTT
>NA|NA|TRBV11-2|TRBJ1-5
CASSLGTNRAQPQHF
TGTGCCAGCAGCTTAGGTACCAATAGGGCTCAGCCCCAGCATTTT
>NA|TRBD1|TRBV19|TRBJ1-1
CASSPRDRVNEAFF
TGTGCCAGTAGTCCCCGGGACAGGGTTAATGAAGCTTTCTTT
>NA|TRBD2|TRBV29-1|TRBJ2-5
CSGLAGETQYF
TGCAGCGGACTAGCTGGGGAGACCCAGTACTTC
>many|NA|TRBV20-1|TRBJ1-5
CSAPPGNDQPQHF
TGCAGTGCCCCCCCAGGGAATGATCAGCCCCAGCATTTT
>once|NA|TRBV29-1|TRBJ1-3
CSVEASGRRTIYF
TGCAGCGTTGAGGCTAGCGGGAGGCGCACCATATATTTT
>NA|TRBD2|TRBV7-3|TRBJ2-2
CASSLTSGEDTGELFF
TGTGCCAGCAGCCTGACTAGCGGGGAGGACACCGGGGAGCTGTTTTTT
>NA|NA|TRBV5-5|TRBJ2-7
CASSLLQGVSYEQYF
TGTGCCAGCAGCTTGTTGCAGGGAGTCTCCTACGAGCAGTACTTC
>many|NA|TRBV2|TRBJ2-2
CASSEGSRVTGELFF
TGTGCCAGCAGTGAAGGGTCACGGGTCACCGGGGAGCTGTTTTTT
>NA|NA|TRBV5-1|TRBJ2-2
CASSRGISDGELFF
TGCGCCAGCAGCAGAGGGATCTCGGACGGGGAGCTGTTTTTT
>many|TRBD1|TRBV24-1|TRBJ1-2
CATSDWTGNGYTF
TGTGCCACCAGTGATTGGACAGGGAATGGCTACACCTTC
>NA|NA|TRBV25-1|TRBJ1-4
CASSLSRGSNEKLFF
TGTGCCAGCAGTTTATCAAGGGGGTCTAATGAAAAACTGTTTTTT
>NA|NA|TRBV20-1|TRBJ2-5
CSASGFAYQETQYF
TGCAGTGCTTCAGGGTTTGCGTACCAAGAGACCCAGTACTTC
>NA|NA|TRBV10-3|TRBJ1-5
CAGSQAKAGGMNQPQHF
TGTGCCGGCAGCCAAGCGAAGGCAGGAGGCATGAATCAGCCCCAGCATTTT
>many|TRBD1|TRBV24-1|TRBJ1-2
CASRARDRAYGYTF
TGTGCCAGCAGGGCCCGGGACAGGGCTTATGGCTACACCTTC